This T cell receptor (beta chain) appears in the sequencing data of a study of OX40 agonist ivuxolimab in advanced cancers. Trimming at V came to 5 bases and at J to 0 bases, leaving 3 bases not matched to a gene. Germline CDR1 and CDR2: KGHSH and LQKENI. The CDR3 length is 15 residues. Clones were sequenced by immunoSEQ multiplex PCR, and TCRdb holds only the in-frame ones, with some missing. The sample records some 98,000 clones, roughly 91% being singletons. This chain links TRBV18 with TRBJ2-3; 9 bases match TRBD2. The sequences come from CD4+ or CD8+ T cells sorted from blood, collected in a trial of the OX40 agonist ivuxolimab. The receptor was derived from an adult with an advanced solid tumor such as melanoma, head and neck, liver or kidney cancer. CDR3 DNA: TGTGCCAGCTCATTAACTAGCGGGAGCACAGATACGCAGTATTTT. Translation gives CASSLTSGSTDTQYF.